These 31 T cell receptor beta chains came from one sample sequenced in a study of PD-1 blockade in mismatch repair-deficient tumors. Libraries were prepared by immunoSEQ multiplex PCR; TCRdb keeps only in-frame clonotypes and omits some of them. The data hold roughly 15,000 clones, with roughly 86% observed a single time. Antigens of these TCRs are unknown. The time point here: approximately 10-day in vitro stimulation with candidate neoantigen peptide 6. The sample here was cells cultured in vitro, taken from a patient treated with pembrolizumab. The receptors here all came from an adult with mismatch repair-deficient cancer.

The V and J genes are TRBV27 and TRBJ2-2; D unclear. The CDR3 extends over 13 amino acids. Germline assignment: CDR1 MNHEY and CDR2 SMNVEV (reference sequence). The V gene lost 2 bases and the J gene lost 9 bases, with 10 bases spanning the gap. The CDR3 DNA sequence: TGTGCCAGCAGTTTAGGTTTTGGTAGGGAGCTGTTTTTT. Translating gives CASSLGFGRELFF.

This rearrangement joins TRBV7-9 to TRBJ2-1; 8 nucleotides match TRBD2. Trimming took 5 bases from V and 5 from J; bases not matched to a gene: 14. The CDR3 sequence is 17 residues long. The germline V gene encodes CDR1 SEHNR and CDR2 FQNEAQ (reference sequence). CDR3 amino acids: CASSPGWGGRTNNEQFF. The CDR3 DNA sequence: TGTGCCAGCAGCCCCGGCTGGGGCGGGAGGACCAACAATGAGCAGTTCTTC. The whole variable domain, filled in from reference TRBV7-9 and TRBJ2-1, reads DTGVSQNPRHKITKRGQNVTFRCDPISEHNRLYWYRQTLGQGPEFLTYFQNEAQLEKSRLLSDRFSAERPKGSFSTLEIQRTEQGDSAMYLCASSPGWGGRTNNEQFFGPGTRLTVL.

This clone showed up just once. The J gene is TRBJ2-7, the V gene TRBV28; D not certain. This CDR3 is 11 amino acids long. CDR1 is MDHEN and CDR2 is SYDVKM in the germline V gene. V was trimmed by 3 bases and J by 4 bases, leaving 4 bases between them. Here the CDR3 DNA reads TGTGCCAGCAGTTTGTGGTACGAGCAGTACTTC. It specifies CASSLWYEQYF.

The chain combines TRBV6-1 with TRBJ2-1; weak D call: TRBD1 (6 bases). CDR1 MNHNS and CDR2 SASEGT come from the germline V gene. The CDR3 has 15 amino acids. Trimming cost V 3 bases and J 8 bases, with 17 bases left between them. This chain's CDR3 is CASSEGPGDNHEQFF. The CDR3 DNA reads TGTGCCAGCAGTGAGGGCCCAGGGGATAATCATGAGCAGTTCTTC.

The J gene is TRBJ2-2, the V gene TRBV27; D ambiguous. This CDR3 spans 14 amino acids. The ends were cut back, 2 bases at V and 3 bases at J, with 7 bases in the middle. Germline CDR1 MNHEY, CDR2 SMNVEV (reference sequence). The CDR3 DNA reads TGTGCCAGCAGTTTAACCCATGACACCGGGGAGCTGTTTTTT. This encodes CASSLTHDTGELFF.

The rearrangement uses TRBV28 and TRBJ2-7, with 11 bases identical to TRBD2. Germline V CDR1 and CDR2: MDHEN, SYDVKM. Germline trimming cut 6 bases from V and 3 bases from J; bases unmatched to any gene: 10. The CDR3 is 16 residues long. The CDR3: CASSRGNSGGGYEQYF. The DNA of the CDR3 is TGTGCCAGCAGCCGCGGAAATAGCGGGGGGGGCTACGAGCAGTACTTC. Filled out from reference TRBV28 and TRBJ2-7, the complete variable domain reads DVKVTQSSRYLVKRTGEKVFLECVQDMDHENMFWYRQDPGLGLRLIYFSYDVKMKEKGDIPEGYSVSREKKERFSLILESASTNQTSMYLCASSRGNSGGGYEQYFGPGTRLTVT.

This rearrangement joins TRBV6-5 to TRBJ2-5; D gene uncertain. Near its end, the DNA agrees better with TRBJ2-7, so the J call may be wrong. Germline V gene sequence: CDR1 MNHEY, CDR2 SVGAGI. This CDR3 has 15 amino acids. The chain's CDR3 is CASSILSSGSYEQYF. CDR3 in DNA: TGTGCCAGCAGTATCTTGTCATCTGGCTCCTACGAGCAGTACTTC.

The rearrangement joins TRBV27 to TRBJ2-7; 7 bases are shared with TRBD2. V shed 4 bases and J 4 bases; nucleotides not matched to a gene: 10. Germline-derived CDR1 and CDR2 are MNHEY and SMNVEV (reference sequence). The CDR3 sequence is 15 residues long. The CDR3 DNA reads as TGTGCCAGCAGTTCCATCCGAGGGAGGGAGTACGAGCAGTACTTC. Protein product: CASSSIRGREYEQYF.

The gene calls are TRBV19 and TRBJ2-7; D may match TRBD1 or TRBD2 (5 bases each). The CDR3 length is 14 residues. Germline V lookup: CDR1 LNHDA, CDR2 SQIVND (reference sequence). V dropped 4 bases and J dropped 5 bases, with 15 bases sitting between them. CDR3 protein: CASSNGALSHEQYF. CDR3 DNA: TGTGCCAGTAGTAACGGGGCTCTTAGCCACGAGCAGTACTTC.

The J gene is TRBJ1-2, the V gene TRBV27; 7 bases are shared with TRBD1. Germline CDR1 and CDR2: MNHEY and SMNVEV (reference sequence). CDR3 length: 16 residues. After removal of 0 bases from V and 4 bases from J, the junction contained 8 bases not matched to a gene. As DNA, the CDR3 is TGTGCCAGCAGTTTATCGAGGGGACAGATTACCTATGGCTACACCTTC. Translation: CASSLSRGQITYGYTF.

In this sample, this clone turned up once. This chain links TRBV18 with TRBJ2-4, with D perhaps given as TRBD1 or TRBD2 (5 bases each). Trimming removed 2 bases at V and 2 bases at J, with 13 bases between. The CDR3 loop spans 16 amino acids. Germline CDR1 and CDR2: KGHSH and LQKENI. CDR3 DNA: TGTGCCAGCTCACCATCCGCCCCGGGGCCCAAAAACATTCAGTACTTC. Protein sequence: CASSPSAPGPKNIQYF.

This clone was detected only a few times. The chain couples TRBV7-2 to TRBJ2-3; perhaps D is TRBD1 or TRBD2 (5 bases each). The V end lost 5 bases, the J end lost 0 bases, and 15 bases lay between the germline ends. This CDR3 has 16 amino acids. The germline CDR1 and CDR2 sequences are SGHTA and FQGNSA. DNA of the CDR3: TGTGCCAGCAGCCGGTTCGGGGCGGGTAGCACAGATACGCAGTATTTT. Amino acids: CASSRFGAGSTDTQYF.

The sample holds a few counts of this clone. The genes are TRBV2 and TRBJ2-3; D unresolved. Germline V gene lookup returns CDR1 SNHLY and CDR2 FYNNEI. The V gene lost 6 bases and the J gene lost 1 base, with 8 bases spanning the gap. The CDR3 runs to 13 residues. CDR3 sequence (DNA): TGTGCCAGCAGAGCGTCCCGCACAGATACGCAGTATTTT. The encoded protein is CASRASRTDTQYF.

The gene calls are TRBV12-5 and TRBJ1-2; TRBD1 aligns across 8 bases. Trimming removed 1 base from V and 6 bases from J; junction bases left unmatched: 1. The CDR3 runs to 13 residues. Germline V gene sequence: CDR1 LGHNT, CDR2 FRNRAP. The CDR3 DNA reads as TGTGCTAGTGGTTTGGGGACAGGGCATGGCTACACCTTC. The encoded protein is CASGLGTGHGYTF.

V gene TRBV28 combines with J gene TRBJ2-5, with 7 positions matching TRBD2. Per the germline V gene, CDR1 is MDHEN and CDR2 is SYDVKM. There are 14 residues in the CDR3. After removal of 1 base from V and 2 bases from J, the junction contained 1 base not matched to a gene. The CDR3 nucleotides read TGTGCCAGCAGTTTATTGGGACTACAAGAGACCCAGTACTTC. It encodes CASSLLGLQETQYF.

This clone was recorded once. V is TRBV9 and J is TRBJ2-7; TRBD1 agrees at 9 bases. CDR1 SGDLS and CDR2 YYNGEE come from the germline V gene. The trim removed 3 bases at V and 5 bases at J, leaving 6 bases unmatched. This CDR3 contains 14 residues. The CDR3 DNA sequence: TGTGCCAGCAGCGCGGGACAGGGCTTCCACGAGCAGTACTTC. Protein sequence: CASSAGQGFHEQYF. Based on the CDR3 plus reference TRBV9 and TRBJ2-7, the full variable domain is DSGVTQTPKHLITATGQRVTLRCSPRSGDLSVYWYQQSLDQGLQFLIQYYNGEERAKGNILERFSAQQFPDLHSELNLSSLELGDSALYFCASSAGQGFHEQYFGPGTRLTVT.

V usage is TRBV6-6 and J usage is TRBJ1-1, with D tentatively TRBD1 (6 bases). CDR3 length: 13 residues. The germline CDR1 and CDR2 sequences are MNHNY and SVGAGI (reference sequence). Trimming stripped 6 bases from V and 6 bases from J, with 14 bases between. As DNA, the CDR3 is TGTGCCAGCAGACCTCAGGGGTGGGCTGAAGCTTTCTTT. Its translation: CASRPQGWAEAFF.

The rearrangement joins TRBV9 to TRBJ1-3; possible D gene TRBD1, 6 bases. Germline CDR1 and CDR2: SGDLS and YYNGEE. The ends were cut back, 0 bases at V and 4 bases at J, with 17 bases in the middle. The CDR3 is 17 residues long. CDR3 loop: CASSVGFGGALGNTIYF. CDR3 DNA sequence: TGTGCCAGCAGCGTAGGGTTCGGGGGGGCCCTCGGAAACACCATATATTTT. Using reference TRBV9 and TRBJ1-3 for the parts outside the CDR3, the full variable domain is DSGVTQTPKHLITATGQRVTLRCSPRSGDLSVYWYQQSLDQGLQFLIQYYNGEERAKGNILERFSAQQFPDLHSELNLSSLELGDSALYFCASSVGFGGALGNTIYFGEGSWLTVV.

The chain carries TRBV7-2 and TRBJ2-3, with 8 bases matching TRBD2. V trimming: 2 bases; J trimming: 6 bases; junction bases outside the gene matches: 7. CDR1 is SGHTA, CDR2 FQGNSA, per germline. The CDR3 is made up of 15 amino acids. CDR3 DNA sequence: TGTGCCAGCAGCTTACGACGGGAGGGCCCGGATACGCAGTATTTT. It encodes CASSLRREGPDTQYF. Together with reference TRBV7-2 and TRBJ2-3, the CDR3 gives the full variable domain: GAGVSQSPSNKVTEKGKDVELRCDPISGHTALYWYRQSLGQGLEFLIYFQGNSAPDKSGLPSDRFSAERTGGSVSTLTIQRTQQEDSAVYLCASSLRREGPDTQYFGPGTRLTVL.

The chain combines TRBV6-1 with TRBJ2-2; TRBD1 agrees at 7 bases. CDR3 length: 15 amino acids. The trim removed 6 bases at V and 2 bases at J, leaving 6 bases unmatched. The germline CDR1 and CDR2 sequences are MNHNS and SASEGT. CDR3 protein: CASSIGTENTGELFF. The CDR3, as DNA: TGTGCCAGCAGCATCGGGACAGAAAACACCGGGGAGCTGTTTTTT.

The chain combines TRBV5-4 with TRBJ1-1; D unresolved. Trimming removed 4 bases from V and 2 bases from J, with 9 bases in between. The CDR3 sequence is 13 residues long. Germline V lookup: CDR1 SGHNT, CDR2 YYREEE (reference sequence). CDR3 loop: CASSLPGNTEAFF. DNA of the CDR3: TGTGCCAGCAGCCTTCCCGGCAACACTGAAGCTTTCTTT.

This rearrangement joins TRBV5-1 to TRBJ2-3, with TRBD2 matching over 9 bases. J lost 3 bases, V lost 4 bases, and 6 bases had no gene match. The CDR3 is made up of 15 amino acids. Germline CDR1 SGHRS, CDR2 YFSETQ. The CDR3: CASSRSGSGTDTQYF. The CDR3 nucleotides read TGCGCCAGCAGCCGTAGCGGGAGTGGGACAGATACGCAGTATTTT.

The rearrangement joins TRBV19 to TRBJ1-5, with 9 bases identical to TRBD1. With V trimmed by 5 bases and J by 4 bases, 9 bases remained unmatched. The CDR3 contains 16 residues. Germline V gives CDR1 LNHDA, CDR2 SQIVND (reference sequence). The CDR3 DNA is TGTGCCAGTAGTGGAGTACAGGGGGCCGGGAATCAGCCCCAGCATTTT. It yields the protein CASSGVQGAGNQPQHF.

The CDR3, as DNA: TGTGCCAGCAGTGGGGGGGCTAGCACAGATACGCAGTATTTT. Protein: CASSGGASTDTQYF. The rearrangement links TRBV2 to TRBJ2-3; tentatively, D is TRBD1 or TRBD2 (6 bases each). CDR1 and CDR2 from the germline V gene are SNHLY and FYNNEI. There are 14 residues in the CDR3. V lost 4 bases and J lost 0, with 8 bases in between.

V usage is TRBV9 and J usage is TRBJ2-1; TRBD2 matches at 11 bases. Germline V CDR1 and CDR2: SGDLS, YYNGEE. The CDR3 is 17 amino acids. Germline trimming cut 3 bases from V and 0 bases from J; bases unmatched to any gene: 5. As DNA, the CDR3 is TGTGCCAGCAGCGGGGGGACTAGCGGTTACTCCTACAATGAGCAGTTCTTC. It codes for CASSGGTSGYSYNEQFF.

This chain joins TRBV9 and TRBJ2-7; 10 bases fit TRBD1. This CDR3 spans 14 amino acids. Trimming cost V 4 bases and J 2 bases; bases outside gene matches: 3. Germline CDR1 reads SGDLS; CDR2 reads YYNGEE. Here the CDR3 DNA reads TGTGCCAGCAGCCCGGGACAGGGGACCTACGAGCAGTACTTC. It yields the protein CASSPGQGTYEQYF. Variable domain in full (rest from reference TRBV9 and TRBJ2-7): DSGVTQTPKHLITATGQRVTLRCSPRSGDLSVYWYQQSLDQGLQFLIQYYNGEERAKGNILERFSAQQFPDLHSELNLSSLELGDSALYFCASSPGQGTYEQYFGPGTRLTVT.

The chain combines TRBV28 with TRBJ2-1; D might be TRBD1 (6 bases). The CDR3 spans 14 residues. Trimming removed 6 bases at V and 9 bases at J, with 18 bases between. CDR1 and CDR2 from the germline V gene are MDHEN and SYDVKM. The CDR3 DNA is TGTGCCAGCAGCCCGGGACATAAAGACAGTGAGCAGTTCTTC. Residues: CASSPGHKDSEQFF.

The gene calls are TRBV28 and TRBJ1-4, with 7 bases that match TRBD1. The CDR3 is 15 amino acids. Germline CDR1 reads MDHEN; CDR2 reads SYDVKM. The V and J ends lost 5 bases and 6 bases, in that order; junction bases with no gene match: 9. The CDR3 protein is CASSPPDRVYEKLFF. The DNA of the CDR3 is TGTGCCAGCAGTCCCCCCGACAGGGTTTATGAAAAACTGTTTTTT.

The rearrangement joins TRBV5-1 to TRBJ2-7, with 9 bases matching TRBD1. The germline gives CDR1 SGHRS, CDR2 YFSETQ. This CDR3 is built from 16 residues. The junction had 5 bases not matched to a gene; V was cut back by 0 bases and J by 1 base. The CDR3 sequence is CASSLGQGGGSYEQYF. The CDR3 DNA sequence: TGCGCCAGCAGCTTGGGACAGGGGGGAGGGTCCTACGAGCAGTACTTC.

The rearrangement links TRBV7-2 to TRBJ2-7; tentative D call: TRBD2 (5 bases). Trimming removed 5 bases at V and 0 bases at J, with 14 bases between. The germline gives CDR1 SGHTA, CDR2 FQGNSA. CDR3 length: 15 amino acids. The CDR3 nucleotides are TGTGCCAGCAGCGTATACGGACTGAGCTCCTACGAGCAGTACTTC. Its translation: CASSVYGLSSYEQYF.

V gene TRBV18 combines with J gene TRBJ2-1; D unresolved. This CDR3 contains 15 residues. Trimming stripped 2 bases from V and 2 bases from J, with 10 bases between. In germline, CDR1 is KGHSH, CDR2 LQKENI. CDR3 in amino acids: CASSPGIGPYNEQFF. CDR3 sequence (DNA): TGTGCCAGCTCACCAGGGATCGGGCCCTACAATGAGCAGTTCTTC.